The 23 T cell receptor beta chains listed next were all sequenced from one sample in a study of T cell responses to AZD1222 COVID-19 vaccine. Sequenced by immunoSEQ multiplex PCR; TCRdb stores in-frame clones only, minus some. The data contain about 66,000 clones, approximately 80% of them singletons. The material sequenced was peripheral blood, taken 28 days after the second AZD1222 dose. All receptors derive from an adult who received the AZD1222 COVID-19 vaccine.

The CDR3: CASSLLGGPYEQYF. As DNA, the CDR3 is TGTGCCAGCAGCTTACTAGGAGGGCCCTACGAGCAGTACTTC. This chain links TRBV7-2 with TRBJ2-7; the D gene is possibly TRBD2 (6 bases). V dropped 2 bases and J dropped 2 bases, with 10 bases sitting between them. The CDR3 spans 14 residues. CDR1 and CDR2 (germline): SGHTA, FQGNSA.

The rearrangement uses TRBV3-1 (or the pseudogene TRBV3-2) and TRBJ1-4; D is unresolved. With 1 base removed from V and 6 bases from J, the gap between germline ends came to 6 bases. The CDR3 runs 13 residues. Germline V gives CDR1 LGHDT, CDR2 YNNKEL (reference sequence). The CDR3 reads CASSQGPDEKLFF. Here the CDR3 DNA reads TGTGCCAGCAGCCAAGGGCCTGATGAAAAACTGTTTTTT.

In this sample, this clone turned up a few times. The chain uses TRBV4-2 and TRBJ1-3; TRBD1 agrees at 7 bases. The germline V gene has CDR1 LGHNA and CDR2 YNFKEQ. The CDR3 contains 16 residues. V dropped 1 base and J dropped 0; count of bases not matched to a gene: 3. CDR3 sequence reads: CASSQAGGDSGNTIYF. Written as DNA, the CDR3 is TGTGCCAGCAGCCAAGCAGGGGGGGACTCTGGAAACACCATATATTTT.

The CDR3 spells CASSLEHMNTEAFF. CDR3 bases: TGCGCCAGCAGCTTGGAACACATGAACACTGAAGCTTTCTTT. V is TRBV5-1 and J is TRBJ1-1; no clear D. Trimming pared 0 bases from V and 0 bases from J, leaving 6 bases between. This CDR3 is 14 amino acids long. CDR1 and CDR2 from the germline V gene are SGHRS and YFSETQ. The full variable domain, in which reference TRBV5-1 and TRBJ1-1 provide the parts outside the CDR3, is KAGVTQTPRYLIKTRGQQVTLSCSPISGHRSVSWYQQTPGQGLQFLFEYFSETQRNKGNFPGRFSGRQFSNSRSEMNVSTLELGDSALYLCASSLEHMNTEAFFGQGTRLTVV.

This clone was seen only a few times. This chain connects TRBV10-1 to TRBJ1-2; 10 nucleotides line up with TRBD1. The CDR3 sequence is 15 residues long. V gave up 6 bases and J gave up 0 bases; unmatched junction bases: 4. CDR1 and CDR2 (germline): WNHNN, SYGVQD (reference sequence). As DNA, the CDR3 is TGCGCCAGCAGCGCCGGACAGGGGGCTAACTATGGCTACACCTTC. It encodes CASSAGQGANYGYTF.

This chain links TRBV6-5 with TRBJ2-5; possibly TRBD1 for D (6 bases). This CDR3 is 14 amino acids long. V gave up 8 bases and J gave up 2 bases, with 15 bases separating them. CDR1 MNHEY and CDR2 SVGAGI come from the germline V gene. For the CDR3, the DNA is TGTGCCAGCCGGGACCCTGGACAGCAAGAGACCCAGTACTTC. Translated, it gives CASRDPGQQETQYF.

The chain's CDR3 is CASSLALSGSTDTQYF. Written as DNA, the CDR3 is TGTGCCAGCAGCTTGGCCCTTAGCGGCAGCACAGATACGCAGTATTTT. The gene calls are TRBV5-4 and TRBJ2-3; maybe TRBD2 (6 bases). Germline CDR1 and CDR2: SGHNT and YYREEE (reference sequence). The ends were cut back, 0 bases at V and 0 bases at J, with 11 bases in the middle. The CDR3 loop spans 16 amino acids.

The chain is built from TRBV28 and TRBJ1-1; D remains ambiguous. Trimming removed 6 bases from V and 4 bases from J, with 12 bases in between. Germline lookup yields CDR1 MDHEN and CDR2 SYDVKM. The CDR3 totals 13 residues. The CDR3 sequence is CASSPPESTEAFF. The CDR3 DNA is TGTGCCAGCAGCCCCCCCGAGAGCACTGAAGCTTTCTTT.

The genes are TRBV2 and TRBJ1-2, with 10 positions matching TRBD1. J was trimmed by 13 bases and V by 5 bases; bases with no gene match: 7. This CDR3 is built from 12 residues. The germline gives CDR1 SNHLY, CDR2 FYNNEI. This chain's CDR3 is CASSSPGTGATF. CDR3 bases: TGTGCCAGCAGTTCTCCCGGGACAGGGGCCACCTTC.

V usage is TRBV7-3 and J usage is TRBJ2-2; TRBD1 is a possible D gene (6 bases). Germline CDR1 is SGHTA and CDR2 is FQGTGA. CDR3 length: 14 residues. V was clipped by 2 bases and J by 6 bases, with 10 bases between them. This chain's CDR3 is CASSLSEGAGELFF. The CDR3 DNA sequence: TGTGCCAGCAGCTTATCTGAGGGGGCCGGGGAGCTGTTTTTT. Filled out from reference TRBV7-3 and TRBJ2-2, the complete variable domain reads GAGVSQTPSNKVTEKGKYVELRCDPISGHTALYWYRQSLGQGPEFLIYFQGTGAADDSGLPNDRFFAVRPEGSVSTLKIQRTERGDSAVYLCASSLSEGAGELFFGEGSRLTVL.

The chain links TRBV24-1 to TRBJ1-5; 7 bases agree with TRBD1. Per germline, CDR1 KGHDR and CDR2 SFDVKD. V was pared by 3 bases and J by 3 bases, with 7 bases of the junction left unmatched. This CDR3 comprises 16 residues. CDR3 loop: CATSDAGGSANQPQHF. The DNA for the CDR3 is TGTGCCACCAGTGATGCAGGGGGGTCGGCCAATCAGCCCCAGCATTTT.

A single count supports this clone. The rearrangement uses TRBV18 and TRBJ2-2, with TRBD2 as a possible D gene (7 bases). The CDR3 is 15 residues long. Trimming left V 8 bases short and J 6 bases short, with 19 bases between. The germline CDR1 and CDR2 sequences are KGHSH and LQKENI. This CDR3 reads CASREQGGGAGELFF. The DNA for the CDR3 is TGTGCCAGCCGTGAACAGGGCGGGGGAGCCGGGGAGCTGTTTTTT.

This rearrangement joins TRBV6-5 to TRBJ1-4; weak D call: TRBD1 (5 bases). The length of the CDR3 is 15 residues. Germline CDR1 MNHEY, CDR2 SVGAGI. Trimming pared 7 bases from V and 6 bases from J, leaving 18 bases between. The CDR3 nucleotides are TGTGCCAGCACCCGCCCCCGGGACGGAGATGAAAAACTGTTTTTT. Encoded protein: CASTRPRDGDEKLFF.

In this sample, this clone turned up a few times. The chain joins TRBV18 to TRBJ2-2; 7 nucleotides agree with TRBD1. Germline CDR1 is KGHSH and CDR2 is LQKENI. With V trimmed by 6 bases and J by 1 base, 5 bases remained unmatched. CDR3 length: 15 residues. In DNA form, the CDR3 reads TGTGCCAGCTCGCTTCGGGACAGGAACACCGGGGAGCTGTTTTTT. It codes for CASSLRDRNTGELFF.

V usage is TRBV7-6 and J usage is TRBJ1-3; the D is unclear. The CDR3 consists of 17 residues. From germline, CDR1 is SGHVS and CDR2 FNYEAQ. The ends were cut back, 0 bases at V and 0 bases at J, with 12 bases in the middle. The CDR3 protein is CASSLAPPRSSGNTIYF. The CDR3 DNA is TGTGCCAGCAGCTTAGCGCCCCCCAGGAGCTCTGGAAACACCATATATTTT.

The chain is built from TRBV20-1 and TRBJ1-2, with a weak D call TRBD1 (5 bases). Trimming took off 3 bases at V and 6 bases at J, with 11 bases between the two ends. The CDR3 is 12 amino acids. Germline V gene lookup returns CDR1 DFQATT and CDR2 SNEGSKA (reference sequence). The CDR3, as DNA: TGCAGTGCTAGTAGGGGTGGTGATGGCTACACCTTC. It translates to CSASRGGDGYTF.

The chain has TRBV10-1 and TRBJ2-2; 7 bases agree with TRBD2. V was clipped by 5 bases and J by 1 base; unmatched bases: 7. CDR3 length equals 16 residues. CDR1 is WNHNN and CDR2 is SYGVQD in the germline V gene (reference sequence). CDR3 sequence (DNA): TGCGCCAGCAGTTCTAATCGGGGGGTGAACACCGGGGAGCTGTTTTTT. Encoded protein: CASSSNRGVNTGELFF.

J is TRBJ1-6 and V is TRBV28; D gene uncertain. The CDR3 totals 15 residues. Germline CDR1 is MDHEN and CDR2 is SYDVKM. Trimming stripped 4 bases from V and 9 bases from J, with 16 bases between. The CDR3 DNA is TGTGCCAGCAGTTCCCGACGGCTCGGAGTTTCACCCCTCCACTTT. This codes for CASSSRRLGVSPLHF.

The V gene is TRBV9, the J gene TRBJ2-5; D is ambiguous. The CDR3 contains 14 residues. V lost 0 bases to trimming and J lost 0 bases, with 6 bases between them. Germline V CDR1 and CDR2: SGDLS, YYNGEE. The CDR3 region is CASSVGAHQETQYF. CDR3 DNA sequence: TGTGCCAGCAGCGTAGGGGCCCACCAAGAGACCCAGTACTTC.

The chain uses TRBV19 and TRBJ2-3; 16 bases agree with TRBD2. This CDR3 is 18 amino acids long. In germline, CDR1 is LNHDA, CDR2 SQIVND (reference sequence). J lost 0 bases, V lost 4 bases, and 4 bases had no gene match. As DNA, the CDR3 is TGTGCCAGTAGTACGGGGACTAGCGGGGGGGCTAGCACAGATACGCAGTATTTT. Translating gives CASSTGTSGGASTDTQYF. The complete variable domain, with remaining parts taken from reference TRBV19 and TRBJ2-3, reads DGGITQSPKYLFRKEGQNVTLSCEQNLNHDAMYWYRQDPGQGLRLIYYSQIVNDFQKGDIAEGYSVSREKKESFPLTVTSAQKNPTAFYLCASSTGTSGGASTDTQYFGPGTRLTVL.

The CDR3 here is CASSQTARGPSYGYTF. CDR3 coding DNA: TGTGCCAGCAGCCAGACCGCCCGGGGGCCTTCCTATGGCTACACCTTC. This chain links TRBV3-1 (or the pseudogene TRBV3-2) with TRBJ1-2; D might be TRBD1 (6 bases). Trimming stripped 3 bases from V and 4 bases from J, with 18 bases between. The CDR3 runs to 16 residues. CDR1 LGHDT and CDR2 YNNKEL come from the germline V gene (reference sequence).

The sample holds a few counts of this clone. The chain employs TRBV3-1 (or the pseudogene TRBV3-2) and TRBJ1-2, with 8 bases lining up with TRBD1. J gave up 4 bases and V 3 bases, and 10 bases lay outside the gene matches. From germline, CDR1 is LGHDT and CDR2 YNNKEL (reference sequence). This CDR3 is built from 16 residues. CDR3 nucleotides: TGTGCCAGCAGCCAGGGGACTCGGACAGGGCTCTATGGCTACACCTTC. The encoded protein is CASSQGTRTGLYGYTF.

This chain joins TRBV28 and TRBJ2-5; D remains ambiguous. The CDR3 has 14 amino acids. Germline CDR1 is MDHEN and CDR2 is SYDVKM. Trimming cost V 5 bases and J 4 bases, with 14 bases left between them. The CDR3 region has the DNA TGTGCCAGCAGTCAGCTAGGGTTACGAGAGACCCAGTACTTC. Translating gives CASSQLGLRETQYF.